This TCR beta chain appears in the sequencing data of a study of blood T cell repertoires in COVID-19. Study-wide context: Nucleic acid was either cDNA or gDNA, and it came from T cells, B-cell-depleted T cells, or PBMCs.

Germline V lookup: CDR1 SGHTA, CDR2 FQGNSA. The V gene end was trimmed by 5 bases and the J gene end by 7 bases; junction bases not matched to a gene: 13. The CDR3 is 18 amino acids. Generated by immunoSEQ multiplex PCR, the TCRdb table keeps only in-frame clones and is missing some. Of 25,000 to 35,000 clones listed, approximately 85% are singletons. Sequenced: peripheral blood. V is TRBV7-2 and J is TRBJ2-4; 14 nucleotides align to TRBD2. The sequence came from a man aged 55 to 69 with active COVID-19. The CDR3 loop reads CASSLWTSGRSMGNIQYF. The CDR3 nucleotides are TGTGCCAGCAGCCTTTGGACTAGCGGGAGGTCTATGGGTAACATTCAGTACTTC.